This TCR beta chain was sequenced in a study of blood T cell repertoires in COVID-19 (dated by TCRdb to the early 2020s). For the wider study: The collaborator samples originated in the United States, Italy and Spain and spanned the acute and convalescent phases of COVID-19. The prospective study material was composed of cDNA or gDNA derived from T cells, B-cell-depleted T cells, or PBMCs. The repertoires were released in a freely available public database meant as a resource for research on the immune response to SARS-CoV-2. The dataset comprised deeply sampled blood TCRbeta repertoires from subjects exposed to, actively infected with, or recovered from COVID-19. A de-identified subject ID, COVID-19 status, age in years and sex were almost always included in the sample metadata. Where available, HLA class I and class II types were taken from metadata supplied by the sample provider and were not determined by assay-based typing. Samples came from the ongoing ImmuneRACE study (first 160 participants) plus 1,254 subjects from 6 global collaborators. The paper's findings and limits, for the study overall: The quantity of clinical and demographic metadata differed by source and by participant and was supplied without curation.

Whole blood was collected in K2EDTA tubes by collaborating institutions according to the institutions' own protocols. For TCRbeta analysis, collaborator samples were shipped as frozen whole blood, as isolated PBMCs, or as DNA extracted from either sample type. In the case of this clone: This clone's antigen is unknown. No base qualities exist here, and no much larger clone lies one base off it.

Trimming costs V 5 bases and J 1 base, and their ends lie 18 bases apart. CDR3 length: 17 amino acids, cysteine to phenylalanine. Just CDR3 DNA is preserved here, 51 bases in frame from base 1. The germline V gene yields MDHEN for CDR1 and SYDVKM for CDR2. TCRbeta CDR3 regions were amplified from genomic DNA using the immunoSEQ Assay, a bias-controlled multiplex PCR. The authors' pipeline ran thus. Within the assay, amplification of reference gene primers was used to estimate how many nucleated cells each sample contained. To quantify the absolute abundance of each unique TCRbeta CDR3 rearrangement, sequence reads were collapsed and filtered. Productive Simpson clonality was computed per sample as the square root of Simpson's diversity index over productive rearrangements. TCRdb retrieved this table from immuneACCESS and kept in-frame rearrangements only. Not all clones are present; in checked studies, unresolved V genes account for under half, and no reason is known for the remainder. V, J and clone size were drawn from that table, and D and trimming were deduced from the DNA. The sample table contains some 340,000 clones; only one count was recorded for 85% of them. The ten largest clones take up approximately 3.7% of the sample.

The sequenced material came from peripheral blood. This receptor was obtained from a woman between 18 and 29 years old with acute or convalescent COVID-19. The sequence is built from TRBV28 and TRBJ2-4; the D gene assignment is ambiguous. CDR3 region: CASSREGVLGAKNIQYF. The nucleotide sequence is TGTGCCAGCAGTCGTGAAGGTGTCCTGGGCGCCAAAAACATTCAGTACTTC.